This T cell receptor (beta chain) comes out of a study of identical twins. Study-level points and caveats: Cord blood beta clonotypes that were abundant carried fewer insertions, and memory repertoires showed no such trend.

Every one of the donors was a healthy Caucasian. A universal primer site arose from template switching, and cDNA bore unique molecular identifiers. MiXCR, applied by TCRdb to the 5' RACE reads, yields one record per CDR3 protein. The sample contains 500,000 or so distinct CDR3 sequences, over 11% of which appear only once. This clonotype has a count of ten or more. Its antigen is unknown. The sample also formed part of further work on yellow fever vaccine responses in identical twins.

Sequencing used CD4+ T cells sorted from blood. This TCR was sampled from a young woman in good health.

The CDR3: CASSFTSGLKNIQYF. The DNA of the CDR3 is TGTGCCAGCAGTTTTACCTCCGGACTCAAAAACATTCAGTACTTC. The rearrangement links TRBV12-3 or TRBV12-4 to TRBJ2-4; perhaps TRBD2 as D (5 bases). V was shortened by 3 bases and J by 3 bases, with 12 bases between the two germline ends. The CDR3 length is 15 residues.